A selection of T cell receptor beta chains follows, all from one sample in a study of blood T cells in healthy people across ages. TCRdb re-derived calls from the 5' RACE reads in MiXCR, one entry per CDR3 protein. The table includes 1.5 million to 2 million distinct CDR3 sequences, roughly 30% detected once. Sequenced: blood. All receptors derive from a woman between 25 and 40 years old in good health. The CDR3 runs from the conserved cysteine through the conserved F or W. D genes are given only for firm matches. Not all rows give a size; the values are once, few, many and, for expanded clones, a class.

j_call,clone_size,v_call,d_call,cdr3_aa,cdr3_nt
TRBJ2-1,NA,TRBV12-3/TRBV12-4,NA,CASSVGLQPYNEQFF,TGTGCCAGCAGTGTGGGGCTCCAGCCCTACAATGAGCAGTTCTTC
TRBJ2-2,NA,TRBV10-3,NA,CAIRGVGLDTGELFF,TGTGCCATCAGGGGCGTTGGGTTGGACACCGGGGAGCTGTTTTTT
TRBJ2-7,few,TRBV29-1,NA,CSARDRTEQYF,TGCAGCGCTCGTGACAGAACCGAGCAGTACTTC
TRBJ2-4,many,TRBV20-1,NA,CSAKTGRAKNIQYF,TGCAGTGCCAAGACGGGGAGAGCCAAAAACATTCAGTACTTC
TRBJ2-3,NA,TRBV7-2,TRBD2,CASSMLAGFFRTDTQYF,TGTGCCAGCAGCATGCTAGCGGGATTCTTTCGGACAGATACGCAGTATTTT
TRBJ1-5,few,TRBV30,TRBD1,CAWSQGDSNQPQHF,TGTGCCTGGTCACAGGGGGATAGCAATCAGCCCCAGCATTTT
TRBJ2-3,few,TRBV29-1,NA,CSVESGVSTDTQYF,TGCAGCGTTGAGTCAGGGGTTAGCACAGATACGCAGTATTTT
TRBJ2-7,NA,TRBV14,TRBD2,CASSQVRLAAPYEQYF,TGTGCCAGCAGCCAAGTCCGGCTAGCGGCCCCCTACGAGCAGTACTTC
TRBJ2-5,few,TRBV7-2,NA,CASSSPDRFKETQYF,TGTGCCAGCAGCTCACCCGACAGGTTTAAAGAGACCCAGTACTTC
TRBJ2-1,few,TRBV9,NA,CASSVTDLRGGIYNEQFF,TGTGCCAGCAGCGTTACTGACCTTCGAGGGGGGATTTACAATGAGCAGTTCTTC
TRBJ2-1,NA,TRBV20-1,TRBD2,CSAIPSGSNNEQFF,TGCAGTGCGATCCCTAGCGGGAGTAATAATGAGCAGTTCTTC
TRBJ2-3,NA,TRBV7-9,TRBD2,CASSSPGGTAGDTQYF,TGTGCCAGCAGCTCCCCGGGGGGGACTGCAGGGGATACGCAGTATTTT
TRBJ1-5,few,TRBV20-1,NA,CSARDVQPQHF,TGCAGTGCTAGAGATGTCCAGCCCCAGCATTTT
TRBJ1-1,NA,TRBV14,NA,CASSSRPGHISTEAFF,TGTGCCAGCAGCTCCCGCCCGGGACACATATCTACTGAAGCTTTCTTT
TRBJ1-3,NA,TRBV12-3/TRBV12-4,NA,CASSPQGRNSGNTIYF,TGTGCCAGCAGCCCACAGGGACGGAACTCTGGAAACACCATATATTTT
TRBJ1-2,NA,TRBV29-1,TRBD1,CSVAGTGSYGYTF,TGCAGCGTTGCCGGGACAGGGTCCTATGGCTACACCTTC
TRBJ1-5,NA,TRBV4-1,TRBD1,CASGQGFNQPQHF,TGCGCCAGCGGACAGGGGTTCAATCAGCCCCAGCATTTT
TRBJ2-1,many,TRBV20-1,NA,CSAYGQNNEQFF,TGCAGTGCTTATGGACAGAACAATGAGCAGTTCTTC
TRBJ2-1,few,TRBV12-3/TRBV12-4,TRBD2,CASRGTSHNEQFF,TGTGCCAGCAGGGGGACTAGCCACAATGAGCAGTTCTTC
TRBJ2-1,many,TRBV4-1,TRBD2,CASSQDVVSGGEQFF,TGCGCCAGCAGCCAAGATGTGGTTTCGGGGGGTGAGCAGTTCTTC
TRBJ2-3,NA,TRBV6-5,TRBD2,CASRVTSGRRVDTQYF,TGTGCCAGCAGGGTGACTAGCGGGAGGAGGGTGGATACGCAGTATTTT
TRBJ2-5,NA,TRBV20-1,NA,CSANPQGETQYF,TGCAGTGCCAACCCCCAGGGGGAGACCCAGTACTTC
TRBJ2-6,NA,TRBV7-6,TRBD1,CASNAAGTGGNGTNVLTF,TGTGCCAGCAACGCAGCCGGGACAGGGGGCAATGGGACCAACGTCCTGACTTTC
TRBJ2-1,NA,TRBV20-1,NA,CSARDFGPGEQFF,TGCAGTGCTAGAGATTTTGGGCCAGGAGAGCAGTTCTTC
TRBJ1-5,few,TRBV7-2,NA,CASSLPAVGPQHF,TGTGCCAGCAGCTTACCCGCAGTCGGGCCCCAGCATTTT
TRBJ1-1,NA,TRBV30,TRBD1,CAWTNPRTGVNTEAFF,TGTGCCTGGACTAACCCCAGGACAGGCGTGAACACTGAAGCTTTCTTT
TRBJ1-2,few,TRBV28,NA,CASKGQAGPGYTF,TGTGCCAGCAAGGGCCAGGCGGGGCCTGGCTACACCTTC
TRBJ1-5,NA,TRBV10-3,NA,CATALAERSNQPQHF,TGTGCCACCGCCCTGGCCGAACGTAGCAATCAGCCCCAGCATTTT
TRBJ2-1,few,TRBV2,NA,CASSAGIPPNEQFF,TGTGCCAGCAGTGCTGGGATACCCCCAAATGAGCAGTTCTTC
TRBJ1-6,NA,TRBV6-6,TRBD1,CASSGTGVNSPLHF,TGTGCCAGCAGTGGGACAGGAGTCAATTCACCCCTCCACTTT
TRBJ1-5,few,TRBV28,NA,CASSLVGGGNNQPQHF,TGTGCCAGCAGTTTAGTAGGGGGAGGGAACAATCAGCCCCAGCATTTT
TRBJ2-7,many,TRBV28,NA,CASRTTVAYEQYF,TGTGCCAGCCGAACGACGGTCGCCTACGAGCAGTACTTC
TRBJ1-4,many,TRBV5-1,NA,CASSPRSPGEKLFF,TGCGCCAGCAGCCCTCGGTCCCCCGGTGAAAAACTGTTTTTT
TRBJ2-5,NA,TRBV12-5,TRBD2,CASGSGRPGGETQYF,TGTGCTAGTGGTTCAGGCAGGCCGGGAGGAGAGACCCAGTACTTC
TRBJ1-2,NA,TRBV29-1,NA,CSVDRARGYGYTF,TGCAGCGTTGATCGGGCCAGGGGCTATGGCTACACCTTC
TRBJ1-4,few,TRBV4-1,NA,CASSHRSGVGEKLFF,TGCGCCAGCAGCCATAGGTCAGGGGTAGGGGAAAAACTGTTTTTT
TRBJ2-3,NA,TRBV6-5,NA,CASRTGWGTDTQYF,TGTGCCAGCCGTACAGGGTGGGGCACAGATACGCAGTATTTT
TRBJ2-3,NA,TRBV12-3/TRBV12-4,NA,CASSMTPSTDTQYF,TGTGCCAGCAGTATGACCCCTAGCACAGATACGCAGTATTTT
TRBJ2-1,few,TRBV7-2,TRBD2,CTSSLVGVLAGGNEQFF,TGTACCAGCAGCTTAGTGGGGGTACTAGCGGGGGGGAATGAGCAGTTCTTC
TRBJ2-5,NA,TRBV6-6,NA,CASGHLVEETQYF,TGTGCCAGCGGACATCTGGTGGAAGAGACCCAGTACTTC
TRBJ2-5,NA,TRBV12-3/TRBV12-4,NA,CASSRGPGETQYF,TGTGCCAGCAGCCGCGGACCAGGAGAGACCCAGTACTTC
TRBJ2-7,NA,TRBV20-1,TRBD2,CSARYPLDGRIYEQYF,TGCAGTGCTAGGTACCCTCTTGACGGGAGGATCTACGAGCAGTACTTC